This TCR beta chain originates from a study of T cells in Graves' hyperthyroidism and ophthalmopathy. Across the study: Peripheral blood collection took place at initial diagnosis, before any treatment. Study observations and caveats: In the blood, most expanded thyroid clonotypes above 0.001 appeared as well. Classification by a 13 V-J model distinguished ophthalmopathy from stable hyperthyroidism.

CDR3 size: 13 residues. Trimming removed 7 bases from V and 0 bases from J, with 12 bases in between. Germline V gene lookup returns CDR1 SQVTM and CDR2 ANQGSEA. Many counts were recorded for this clonotype. What it binds is unknown. Active moderate-to-severe ophthalmopathy, Clinical Activity Score at least 3, NOSPECS at least 4, under 3 months' duration. Using RNA transcripts as the source, TCR beta CDR3 regions were amplified. First-round RT-PCR of the TCR CDR3 relied on the HTBI primer set. TCRdb re-called the multiplex PCR reads through MiXCR, storing one row per CDR3 protein. The sample lists hundreds of thousands of distinct CDR3 sequences; roughly 14% were seen once.

The sequence was obtained from a woman in her 40s with Graves' ophthalmopathy. The chain employs TRBV29-1 and TRBJ1-1; D ambiguous. The sequencing sample was made of blood. The CDR3 loop reads CSANAGVNTEAFF. The CDR3 nucleotides read TGCAGCGCAAACGCCGGGGTGAACACTGAAGCTTTCTTT.